The text below deals with one T cell receptor (beta chain). What it recognizes is unknown. Produced via immunoSEQ multiplex PCR; TCRdb's table is partial and in-frame only. The sample has about 150,000 clones; roughly 86% are singletons. This entry comes from a study of cytomegalovirus exposure and HLA in healthy donors. Turning to the study itself: The 120 or so validation repertoires, a later analysis reported, used the same platform as the 666 first-cohort repertoires. General study findings and limits: In vitro assays verified that three CMV-associated chains recognized CMV antigens specifically. It was reportedly the case that the classifier diagnosed cytomegalovirus status with high specificity and sensitivity. Across donors, most TCRs were seen rarely, yet some public ones were widespread.

The CDR3 covers 13 residues. Per the germline V gene, CDR1 is MNHEY and CDR2 is SMNVEV (reference sequence). The V end was cut by 6 bases, the J end by 9 bases, with 15 bases between. The receptor was isolated from a human donor in good health. The chain links TRBV27 to TRBJ2-4; possible D gene TRBD2, 6 bases. Sample: PBMCs. CDR3 coding DNA: TGTGCCAGCAGGCCGGGGGACGGGCTCATTCAGTACTTC. Its translation is CASRPGDGLIQYF.